The clone carrying this T cell receptor (beta chain) was detected only a few times. Amplification of the TCR beta CDR3 regions used RNA transcripts (as template). HTBI-primed first-round RT-PCR preceded second-round multiplex PCR. TCRdb independently ran MiXCR on the multiplex PCR reads; one entry per CDR3 protein. This sample has 650,000 to 800,000 distinct CDR3 sequences, with approximately 39% found just once. The sample is drawn from a study of Graves' ophthalmopathy and Graves' hyperthyroidism. This CDR3 spans 18 amino acids. Losses at the gene ends were 3 bases for V and 0 bases for J; bases not matched to a gene: 11. Germline CDR1 and CDR2: SGHVS and FNYEAQ.

The rearrangement links TRBV7-6 to TRBJ1-1; 9 nucleotides agree with TRBD1. The sample taken for sequencing was peripheral blood. This receptor was obtained from an adult man with Graves' ophthalmopathy. The CDR3 loop is CASSLGPGTGFMNTEAFF. The CDR3 DNA sequence: TGTGCCAGCAGCTTGGGCCCCGGGACAGGGTTCATGAACACTGAAGCTTTCTTT.